One sample yielded the 8 T cell receptor beta chains listed below, sequenced in a study of T cells in Graves' hyperthyroidism and ophthalmopathy. RNA transcripts served as the template for amplifying TCR beta CDR3 regions. In the first-round RT-PCR of the TCR CDR3, the HTBI primer set was used. TCRdb independently ran MiXCR on the multiplex PCR reads; one entry per CDR3 protein. The sample has around 300,000 distinct CDR3 sequences; roughly 22% are singletons. Sequences were obtained from blood. These receptors were obtained from a man younger than 45 with Graves' ophthalmopathy.

The V gene is TRBV18, the J gene TRBJ1-3, with D maybe TRBD1 (6 bases). The V gene's germline CDR1 is KGHSH and CDR2 LQKENI. The CDR3 is 16 amino acids. V was shortened by 3 bases and J by 0 bases, with 12 bases between the two germline ends. The CDR3 reads CASSPPQGDSGNTIYF. The DNA for the CDR3 is TGTGCCAGCTCACCCCCACAGGGAGACTCTGGAAACACCATATATTTT. Drawing the rest from reference TRBV18 and TRBJ1-3, the complete variable domain is NAGVMQNPRHLVRRRGQEARLRCSPMKGHSHVYWYRQLPEEGLKFMVYLQKENIIDESGMPKERFSAEFPKEGPSILRIQQVVRGDSAAYFCASSPPQGDSGNTIYFGEGSWLTVV.

The sample holds a few counts of this clonotype. The chain carries TRBV5-1 and TRBJ1-1; D may be TRBD1 (6 bases). The CDR3 spans 13 residues. Trimming left V 3 bases short and J 5 bases short, with 11 bases between. From germline, CDR1 is SGHRS and CDR2 YFSETQ. CDR3 residues: CASSSQGRTEAFF. CDR3 bases: TGCGCCAGCAGCTCACAGGGTAGGACTGAAGCTTTCTTT.

The gene calls are TRBV11-2 and TRBJ2-5; no clear D. Trimming removed 0 bases at V and 7 bases at J, with 9 bases between. Germline V lookup: CDR1 SGHAT, CDR2 FQNNGV. The CDR3 has 13 amino acids. The CDR3 region is CASSLEEYATQYF. The DNA of the CDR3 is TGTGCCAGCAGCTTAGAAGAGTACGCGACCCAGTACTTC.

The chain is built from TRBV5-4 and TRBJ2-5; D possibly corresponds to TRBD2 (5 bases). The CDR3 sequence is 15 residues long. V gave up 0 bases and J gave up 1 base, with 10 bases separating them. CDR1 is SGHNT, CDR2 YYREEE, per germline (reference sequence). The CDR3 nucleotides are TGTGCCAGCAGCTTGGCAATAGCGACCCAAGAGACCCAGTACTTC. Translating it yields CASSLAIATQETQYF.

There are many counts of this clonotype. This chain joins TRBV11-2 and TRBJ2-7, with 7 bases aligning to TRBD2. The CDR3 sequence is 15 residues long. The germline CDR1 and CDR2 sequences are SGHAT and FQNNGV. V was pared by 5 bases and J by 9 bases, with 16 bases of the junction left unmatched. DNA for the CDR3: TGTGCCAGCAGCCTCCCCCGAGGGAGGGACCCTCGGCAGTACTTC. Its translation is CASSLPRGRDPRQYF.

This clonotype was seen a few times. This sequence joins TRBV2 and TRBJ2-7; 9 nucleotides agree with TRBD1. CDR3 length: 14 amino acids. Looked up from germline, CDR1 is SNHLY and CDR2 is FYNNEI. The V segment lost 10 bases and the J segment 2 bases; nucleotides outside the gene matches: 9. DNA for the CDR3: TGTGCCACCCGACTCCGACAGGGGGCCTACGAGCAGTACTTC. Amino acids: CATRLRQGAYEQYF. Full variable domain (missing parts from reference TRBV2 and TRBJ2-7): EPEVTQTPSHQVTQMGQEVILRCVPISNHLYFYWYRQILGQKVEFLVSFYNNEISEKSEIFDDQFSVERPDGSNFTLKIRSTKLEDSAMYFCATRLRQGAYEQYFGPGTRLTVT.

The chain uses TRBV28 and TRBJ1-4; a possible D gene is TRBD1 (6 bases). The V end lost 6 bases, the J end lost 2 bases, and 19 bases lay between the germline ends. This CDR3 contains 17 residues. Germline CDR1 MDHEN, CDR2 SYDVKM. This CDR3 reads CASRPQGPSATNEKLFF. CDR3 nucleotide sequence: TGTGCCAGCAGACCCCAGGGGCCGAGCGCTACTAATGAAAAACTGTTTTTT.

This clonotype was detected a few times. This chain joins TRBV6-2 or TRBV6-3 and TRBJ2-7; TRBD2 agrees at 15 bases. V was clipped by 6 bases and J by 1 base; unmatched bases: 10. The CDR3 length is 18 residues. Germline assignment: CDR1 MNHEY and CDR2 SVGEGT. The CDR3 coding sequence is TGTGCCAGCAGGAAGGCCGGGACTAGCGGGAGGACATCCTACGAGCAGTACTTC. Residues: CASRKAGTSGRTSYEQYF.